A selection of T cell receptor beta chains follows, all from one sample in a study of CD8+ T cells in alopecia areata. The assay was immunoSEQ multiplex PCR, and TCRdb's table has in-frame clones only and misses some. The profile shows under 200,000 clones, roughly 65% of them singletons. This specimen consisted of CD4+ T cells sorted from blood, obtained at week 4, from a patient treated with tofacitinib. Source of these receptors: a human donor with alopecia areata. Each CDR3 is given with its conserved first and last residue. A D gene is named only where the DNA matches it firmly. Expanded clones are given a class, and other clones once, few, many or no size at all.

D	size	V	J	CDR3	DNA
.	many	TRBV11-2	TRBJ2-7	CASGGTYEQYF	TGTGCCAGCGGGGGGACCTACGAGCAGTACTTC
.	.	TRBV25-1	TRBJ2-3	CASSEMTPDTQYF	TGTGCCAGCAGTGAAATGACCCCAGATACGCAGTATTTT
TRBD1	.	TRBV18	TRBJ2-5	CASSPRTGNQETQYF	TGTGCCAGCTCACCCAGGACAGGAAACCAAGAGACCCAGTACTTC
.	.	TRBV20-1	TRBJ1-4	CSATLLEKLFF	TGCAGTGCGACCCTACTTGAAAAACTGTTTTTT
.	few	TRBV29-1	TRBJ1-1	CSYTGYTEAFF	TGCAGCTACACCGGTTACACTGAAGCTTTCTTT
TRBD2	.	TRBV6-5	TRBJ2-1	CASREAGARVEQFF	TGTGCCAGCAGGGAAGCGGGGGCCCGGGTTGAGCAGTTCTTC
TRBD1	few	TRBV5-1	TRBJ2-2	CASSSRTGHTGELFF	TGCGCCAGCAGCAGTCGGACAGGGCACACCGGGGAGCTGTTTTTT
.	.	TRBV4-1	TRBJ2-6	CASSQAQTHGANVLTF	TGCGCCAGCAGCCAAGCGCAAACACATGGGGCCAACGTCCTGACTTTC
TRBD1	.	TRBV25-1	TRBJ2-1	CASSDPTPGQGTNEQFF	TGTGCCAGCAGTGACCCGACTCCGGGACAGGGGACGAATGAGCAGTTCTTC
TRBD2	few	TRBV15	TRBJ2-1	CATSRERAGGASPPHEQFF	TGTGCCACCAGCAGAGAGAGGGCGGGGGGAGCGTCCCCTCCCCATGAGCAGTTCTTC
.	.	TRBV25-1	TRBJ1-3	CASSDTSSGNTIYF	TGTGCCAGCAGTGATACGAGCTCTGGAAACACCATATATTTT
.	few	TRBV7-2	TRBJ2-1	CASSLGNFGEQFF	TGTGCCAGCAGCTTAGGGAACTTCGGTGAGCAGTTCTTC
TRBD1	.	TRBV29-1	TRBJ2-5	CSVFRDSQETQYF	TGCAGCGTTTTCCGGGACAGCCAAGAGACCCAGTACTTC
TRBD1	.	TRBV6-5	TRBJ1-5	CASRAGGEQPQHF	TGTGCCAGCAGGGCAGGGGGGGAGCAGCCCCAGCATTTT
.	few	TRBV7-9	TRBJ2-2	CASSLAGPRELFF	TGTGCCAGCAGCTTAGCAGGCCCGAGGGAGCTGTTTTTT
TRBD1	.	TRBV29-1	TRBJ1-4	CSVHDRVKEKLFF	TGCAGCGTTCACGACAGGGTAAAAGAAAAACTGTTTTTT
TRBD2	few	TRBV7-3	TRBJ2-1	CASSTSGDNEQFF	TGTGCCAGCAGTACTAGCGGGGACAATGAGCAGTTCTTC
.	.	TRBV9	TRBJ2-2	CASSPQDTNTGELFF	TGCGCCAGCAGCCCCCAGGACACAAACACCGGGGAGCTGTTTTTT